This entry describes one T cell receptor beta chain. The target antigen is unknown. The entirety of the isolated RNA underwent reverse transcription, so expressed TCRB transcripts were sequenced. Using immunoSEQ multiplex PCR, the repertoire was profiled, and TCRdb retains in-frame clones only, with some absent. The data contain under 300,000 clones, approximately 15% of them singletons. These data belong to a study of beta chain features in type 1 diabetes. General study results and limits: All four CD4+ subsets from Type 1 diabetes patients carried moderately but significantly shorter TCRB CDR3s. Within patients, naive, central memory and Treg TCRB repertoires seemed more similar than within healthy donors.

Germline CDR1 and CDR2: SGHRS and YFSETQ. The CDR3 consists of 15 residues. The V gene lost 0 bases and the J gene lost 3 bases, with 13 bases spanning the gap. V and J are TRBV5-1 and TRBJ2-7; TRBD1 might be the D (6 bases). The TCR originated in a man in his thirties or forties with type 1 diabetes. The specimen sequenced was naive CD4+ T cells from blood. CDR3 sequence: CASSLEGDPNYEQYF. CDR3 sequence (DNA): TGCGCCAGCAGCTTGGAGGGGGATCCCAACTACGAGCAGTACTTC.